The clone carrying this T cell receptor beta chain appeared a few times. Its antigen remains unidentified. The data derive from a study of T cells after yellow fever vaccination. Findings and caveats of the study: A weaker secondary response peaked on day 5, the primary on day 15. Abundant clonotypes from the bulk population could have been carried over as contaminants into FACS-sorted repertoires. Relatively few clonotypes were ones that appeared in both CD4 and CD8 compartments.

Between the trimmed V and J ends, which lost 6 bases and 8 bases, there was a span of 14 bases. This CDR3 has 13 residues. Germline values: CDR1 LGHDT, CDR2 YNNKEL (reference sequence). Making TCR cDNA involved 5'RACE template switching, which added UMIs and a universal primer site. One entry per CDR3 protein results from TCRdb running MiXCR on the 5' RACE reads. The table records about 320,000 distinct CDR3 sequences, over 8.5% of them present only once. The specimen was CD4+ T cells sorted from PBMCs, collected 45 days after the yellow fever booster vaccination. The J gene is TRBJ2-1, the V gene TRBV3-1; no clear D gene. This TCR came from a man younger than 35 who received the YFV17D yellow fever vaccine. The CDR3 DNA reads TGTGCCAGCAGTTTCCAGGCTACACATGAGCAGTTCTTC. It yields the protein CASSFQATHEQFF.